This entry features one TCR beta chain sequence. Random hexamers were used to reverse transcribe the RNA input (roughly 0.5 to 1 ug). TCRdb re-analysed the immunoSEQ multiplex PCR reads in MiXCR, keeping a single row per CDR3 protein. There are approximately 75,000 distinct CDR3 sequences in the sample; 95% occur only once, and roughly 0.22% lies in the top ten. The CDR3 is 13 residues long. Germline CDR1 is SGHTA and CDR2 is FQGTGA. Trimming removed 0 bases from V and 0 bases from J, with 3 bases in between. These data originate in a study of CD8 T cells in Susac syndrome. Sequencing used CD8+ T cells from PBMCs. V gene TRBV7-3 combines with J gene TRBJ2-7; D unresolved. The sequence came from a human donor in good health. The CDR3 nucleotides read TGTGCCAGCAGCTTAACTAGCTCCTACGAGCAGTACTTC. Translated, it gives CASSLTSSYEQYF. Combining the CDR3 with reference TRBV7-3 and TRBJ2-7 gives the whole variable domain GAGVSQTPSNKVTEKGKYVELRCDPISGHTALYWYRQSLGQGPEFLIYFQGTGAADDSGLPNDRFFAVRPEGSVSTLKIQRTERGDSAVYLCASSLTSSYEQYFGPGTRLTVT.